This entry concerns a single TCR beta chain. Its recognized antigen is unknown. The record has no base qualities; no much larger clone is one base away. As encoded in the germline V gene, CDR1 is LGHNA while CDR2 is YNFKEQ. Taken from cysteine to phenylalanine, the CDR3 has 14 residues. Only the CDR3 portion is preserved as DNA: 42 bases, with reading frame beginning at the first base. The junction shows trimming of 4 bases on V and 6 bases on J, and the gene matches do not reach 5 bases of it. The data stem from a study of cytomegalovirus exposure and HLA in healthy donors (dated by TCRdb to 2016 to 2017). At the level of the whole study: In an earlier analysis of several hundred of the donors, approximately 300 Gb of sequence data and some 120 million unique TCR beta sequences from approximately 180 million T cells were reported. Rather than drawing on any new phenotypic data, the later analysis identified candidate immune exposures from TCR beta sequences and the way those sequences occurred across donors. Genome-wide SNP genotypes for about three fifths of the roughly 700 donors were used in a later genetic analysis, which treated that subset as a discovery cohort. All discovery cohort repertoires had been generated on a single sequencing platform. Among about 410 genotyped donors of the cohort, an average of roughly 230,000 unique TCR beta nucleotide sequences was sequenced per donor, of which about 19% were non-productive. Typing coverage varied by locus: roughly 629-640 donors for A, B, C, DRB1 and DQB1; roughly 520 for DQA1; about 600 for DPA1; around 490 for DPB1. About 330 gigabases of sequencing data and 91 million or so unique TCR sequences made up an early release that covered fewer than 650 HLA-typed donors. A separate validation cohort of more than 100 different subjects was used in addition to the 666-subject first cohort. Five DR-DQ haplotypes were handled as single units for association and clustering because linkage in the cohort was strong. High-throughput TCR immunosequencing, statistical association of individual TCRs with disease status, and machine learning were combined to predict cytomegalovirus infection status. In an earlier analysis of a few hundred of the donors, high-throughput TCR beta sequencing was used to judge whether each TCR beta V gene segment behaved as functional or pseudogenic. Class I and class II HLA loci were covered by the typing at four-digit resolution. The T cell repertoires of 700 or so subjects were profiled by immunosequencing and related to cytomegalovirus serostatus. The genetic ancestry cluster associated with self-reported Caucasian donors included 65% to 90% of the 300 to 450 genotyped donors. To study patterns of TCR occurrence, a later analysis re-analyzed previously published TCR beta repertoires from 550 to 800 donors and added high-resolution HLA genotyping. The aim of the study was to test whether cataloging public T cell receptors could identify signatures of past pathogen exposure. Donor age, sex, ethnicity and CMV serostatus were collected together with the repertoire data.

Receptors were amplified or captured by the immunoSEQ multiplex PCR assay. The multiplex PCR relied on a mix of 60 forward primers for TCR Vbeta segments and 13 reverse primers for TCR Jbeta segments. The CDR3 region of rearranged TCR beta genes was amplified from genomic DNA with a multiplex PCR assay. The Illumina HiSeq System was used to sequence the amplified TCR beta libraries as 87-base-pair reads. In the original analysis: Across the roughly 600 repertoires, a later analysis counted tens of millions of unique TCR beta chains, roughly 11 million of which were shared by at least two donors. A nearest-neighbor algorithm error-corrected the raw reads and collapsed the reads into unique sequences, merging closely related sequences to remove PCR and sequencing errors. To assign V, D and J gene segments, CDR3 sequences were aligned to IMGT reference sequences. For a sequence to be retained, a match of at least six nucleotides was required to both a V gene segment and a J gene segment. Rearrangements were called productive when the CDR3 lacked stop codons and stayed in frame with V and J; all others were non-productive. CDR3 was defined according to IMGT convention as the region running from the second conserved V-encoded cysteine to the conserved J-encoded phenylalanine. In an earlier analysis of approximately 500 of the donors, sequences lacking an unambiguous match to a single V gene segment were excluded. An earlier analysis of 587 of the donors classified V segments as functional when productive rearrangements were above 56.7% and as segregating when the standard deviation between donors was above 5%. A statistical classification framework was built for diagnosing cytomegalovirus status from the catalog of TCR beta chain sequences. V and J gene assignment, in a later analysis, came from comparing TCR nucleotide sequences with IMGT/GENE-DB human TR gene sequences. The TCRdist pipeline was used in a later analysis to assign CDR3 sequences and most-parsimonious VDJ recombination scenarios. In a later analysis, every TCR beta chain was defined by the combination of its CDR3 amino acid sequence and its V-gene family, and reads without a unique V-gene family were dropped. In a later analysis, fewer than 650 highly shared, low-generation-probability nucleotide sequences were removed to address suspected cross-contamination and a sequencing artifact. A later analysis calculated a clonal expansion index for each public chain from normalized within-repertoire ranks of inferred template counts. A later analysis computed generation probabilities with a VDJ recombination model fitted to out-of-frame rearrangements, and checked the results against IGoR. In a later analysis, hypergeometric tests were used to score TCR-TCR, TCR-HLA and TCR-CMV co-occurrence, with a repertoire-size bias correction applied to TCR pairs. A later analysis estimated false discovery rates by permuting HLA or CMV assignments 20 times. A later analysis grouped co-occurring TCRs with DBSCAN, adding TCRdist sequence similarity when clustering within HLA-allele-positive subsets. Repertoires with fewer than 30,000 or more than 120,000 public chains, plus five repertoires with anomalous nucleotide sharing, were excluded from co-occurrence clustering. In its TCRdb copy, this immuneACCESS table keeps in-frame sequences only and misses some clones. Where compared with another copy, unresolved V genes explain less than half of these, and the others have no known cause. V and J calls and clone size are copied from that table; D and trimming were computed from the DNA. Recorded for this sample are roughly 140,000 clones; 60% to 80% of them occurred a single time. The ten biggest clones cover 5% to 5.5% of the sample.

In total, just over 650 healthy bone marrow donors made up the cohort. Cohort members were all nominally healthy when sampled, although unrecorded immune exposures were likely present. The donor was CMV seronegative and belonged to the group of 320 or so seronegative cohort members. Each donor provided a peripheral blood sample, and peripheral blood mononuclear cells were used for TCR beta sequencing. The Qiagen DNeasy Blood Extraction Kit was used to extract genomic DNA from the blood cell samples. Broad study findings and their caveats: The authors suggested that the approach could potentially be generalized to other disease states and immunological phenotypes. Specific HLA alleles were associated with 18,000 or so TCR beta sequences at a false discovery rate of 0.05 in a later analysis. According to a later genetic analysis, donors in an Asian-associated ancestry cluster had fewer N-insertions in productive TCRs than the approximately 710-donor mean. A later genetic analysis associated a missense DCLRE1C variant with V-gene and J-gene trimming of TCR beta chains, and an independent cohort replicated the association. HLA typing was unavailable for some donors at each locus, so association tests used only the typed subset. According to a later analysis, TCR association rates differed among HLA loci, with DRB1 alleles showing the most associated TCRs and HLA-C alleles showing the fewest. In a later analysis, HLA-associated TCR beta chains were found to be more clonally expanded and to have lower generation probabilities than equally common non-associated chains. The classifier was reported to diagnose cytomegalovirus status with high specificity and sensitivity in both the original cohort and the validation cohort. An earlier analysis of around 540 of the donors showed that most TCR beta V segments appeared in productive rearrangements either about 87% or about 30% of the time, which broadly matched IMGT annotations. The 87-base-pair reads could not distinguish some IMGT-functional V segments, including TRBV6-2 and TRBV6-3, so those segments were excluded. Three of the identified cytomegalovirus-associated TCR beta chains were confirmed in vitro to be specific for cytomegalovirus antigens. A further reported finding was that TCR beta sequences accurately predicted the HLA-A and HLA-B alleles for most subjects in the first cohort. A cluster of highly shared sequence variants was judged likely to represent a technical artifact of the sequencing pipeline. Presence/absence analyses assumed roughly uniform sequencing depth across donors, an assumption that may not hold. Most TCR sequences were observed very rarely across donors, whereas some public TCRs were present in many individuals. CMV serostatus was the only immune exposure information available for the cohort. Most CMV-associated TCR beta chains appeared to be HLA-restricted in a later analysis, and the HLA associations seemed to be driven largely by CMV exposure. The study listed over 150 TCR beta chains as associated with cytomegalovirus. In a later analysis, several top co-occurrence clusters were reported to appear linked to parvovirus B19, influenza, CMV and Epstein-Barr virus. The cohort was sequenced for TCR beta chains only, and without alpha or paired-chain data the features that could be detected were limited. Correlated functional status among segregating V segments might be attributable to linkage disequilibrium, but an unknown experimental factor could not be ruled out. The earlier analysis of fewer than 750 of the donors excluded 15 to 20 rarely observed V segments, including chromosome 9 orphons, because counts were too low. Strong co-occurrence of HLA alleles, especially DR and DQ, made assigning TCR associations to individual alleles difficult.

Sample: PBMCs. The chain was built from TRBV4-2 and TRBJ2-7, with 11 junctional bases fitting TRBD1. This receptor was obtained from a male donor in good health and CMV-seronegative. For the CDR3, the sequence is CASSLGQGAGEQYF. The DNA reads as follows: TGTGCCAGCAGCCTTGGACAGGGGGCCGGCGAGCAGTACTTC.